The clone carrying this TCR beta chain was observed a handful of times. Its antigen is undetermined. The data belong to a study of CD8 T cells in ankylosing spondylitis. Broader study findings: What appeared characteristic of ankylosing spondylitis blood was a TCR beta motif of under 10 highly homologous variants.

In TCRdb, the 5' RACE reads were re-called with MiXCR into one record per CDR3 protein. In the table there are some 330,000 distinct CDR3 sequences, roughly 8% of which are singletons. CDR3 length equals 14 residues. V lost 5 bases and J lost 3, with 11 bases in between. Germline CDR1 SGHTA, CDR2 FQGNSA. The J gene is TRBJ1-5, the V gene TRBV7-2, with a weak D call TRBD1 (6 bases). The sequence came from a male donor with ankylosing spondylitis. Material for sequencing was blood, either unsorted or a sorted T cell fraction (not recorded which). This CDR3 is CASSLRGYNQPQHF. The CDR3 DNA sequence: TGTGCCAGCAGCCTCAGGGGATACAATCAGCCCCAGCATTTT.